The 31 T cell receptor beta chains listed next were all sequenced from one sample in a study of control samples from healthy donors and cancer patients. Profiling relied on immunoSEQ multiplex PCR, and the TCRdb table lists in-frame clones only, not all of them. Of 69,000 or so clones listed, about 95% were seen once; the top ten hold 2.8%. Sequencing was carried out using blood. All receptors come from a woman in her 30s in good health.

CDR3 DNA sequence: TGTGCCAGTGCAGGCGCCCCGATTCAGGGGTATAGCAATCAGCCCCAGCATTTT. It specifies CASAGAPIQGYSNQPQHF. The chain couples TRBV19 to TRBJ1-5; possibly TRBD1 for D (6 bases). CDR1 LNHDA and CDR2 SQIVND come from the germline V gene (reference sequence). The CDR3 has 18 amino acids. Trimming cost V 8 bases and J 0 bases, with 23 bases left between them.

The chain couples TRBV20-1 to TRBJ2-2, with 11 bases fitting TRBD2. This CDR3 has 15 amino acids. Germline CDR1 is DFQATT and CDR2 is SNEGSKA (reference sequence). After removal of 3 bases from V and 4 bases from J, the junction contained 4 bases not matched to a gene. CDR3 loop: CSASQLAGATGELFF. The DNA for the CDR3 is TGCAGTGCTAGTCAACTAGCGGGGGCCACCGGGGAGCTGTTTTTT.

The V call is TRBV28, the J call TRBJ1-2; D unclear. V was trimmed by 8 bases and J by 4 bases, leaving 11 bases between them. CDR3 length equals 12 residues. Germline lookup yields CDR1 MDHEN and CDR2 SYDVKM. The CDR3 DNA sequence: TGTGCCAGCTACGGAGCCATCTATGGCTACACCTTC. This sequence encodes CASYGAIYGYTF.

This clone was observed a handful of times. The J gene is TRBJ1-4, the V gene TRBV7-2, with TRBD1 matching 7 bases. V was pared by 2 bases and J by 7 bases, with 4 bases of the junction left unmatched. The CDR3 extends over 14 amino acids. The germline V gene encodes CDR1 SGHTA and CDR2 FQGNSA. CDR3 protein: CASSLQTGSEKLFF. The CDR3 DNA sequence: TGTGCCAGCAGCTTACAGACAGGGAGTGAAAAACTGTTTTTT.

The rearrangement links TRBV28 to TRBJ1-4; 7 positions agree with TRBD1. V shed 8 bases and J 3 bases; nucleotides not matched to a gene: 9. The CDR3 contains 15 residues. From germline, CDR1 is MDHEN and CDR2 SYDVKM. For the CDR3, the DNA is TGTGCCAGCGGACACAGGGGATCCCCTAATGAAAAACTGTTTTTT. Translated: CASGHRGSPNEKLFF.

This chain connects TRBV12-3 or TRBV12-4 to TRBJ1-4; perhaps TRBD1 as D (5 bases). V lost 3 bases and J lost 11, with 13 bases in between. This CDR3 has 13 residues. The CDR3 region is CASSLEGSEKLFF. The DNA for the CDR3 is TGTGCCAGCAGTTTGGAGGGGAGTGAGAAACTGTTTTTT.

J is TRBJ1-4 and V is TRBV7-6; D ambiguous. The germline gives CDR1 SGHVS, CDR2 FNYEAQ. Trimming removed 4 bases from V and 0 bases from J, with 12 bases in between. This CDR3 is built from 16 residues. The CDR3 region is CASSYSHRATNEKLFF. The CDR3 DNA is TGTGCCAGCAGCTATTCCCATCGGGCAACTAATGAAAAACTGTTTTTT.

Written as DNA, the CDR3 is TGTGCCAGCAGTGGAACAGGGGCCTATGGCTACACCTTC. Translated, it gives CASSGTGAYGYTF. This chain links TRBV2 with TRBJ1-2; 7 positions agree with TRBD1. The V gene end was trimmed by 4 bases and the J gene end by 4 bases; junction bases not matched to a gene: 3. Germline-derived CDR1 and CDR2 are SNHLY and FYNNEI. The CDR3 is made up of 13 amino acids.

The chain employs TRBV7-8 and TRBJ1-5; D is undetermined. The V and J ends lost 5 bases and 0 bases respectively, with 11 bases between them. Germline CDR1 SGHVS, CDR2 FQNEAQ. The CDR3 totals 15 residues. The CDR3 coding sequence is TGTGCCAGCAGCCCGACGAGCGGTAGCAATCAGCCCCAGCATTTT. It codes for CASSPTSGSNQPQHF.

The J gene is TRBJ2-2, the V gene TRBV12-3 or TRBV12-4; unclear D gene. The germline V and J ends were trimmed by 6 bases and 7 bases, with 6 bases remaining between them. The CDR3 is 11 residues long. CDR3 loop: CASSIRGELFF. The CDR3 DNA follows: TGTGCCAGCAGCATCCGCGGGGAGCTGTTTTTT.

CDR3 nucleotide sequence: TGTGCCAGGACCCGAGGGACGGGGACCCTCTATGGCTACACCTTC. Amino acid sequence: CARTRGTGTLYGYTF. The V and J genes are TRBV6-5 and TRBJ1-2, with D perhaps matching TRBD1 (5 bases). Trimming removed 9 bases at V and 4 bases at J, with 21 bases between. The germline V gene has CDR1 MNHEY and CDR2 SVGAGI. The CDR3 extends over 15 amino acids.

The chain links TRBV6-6 to TRBJ1-1, with D uncertain. CDR1 and CDR2 from the germline V gene are MNHNY and SVGAGI (reference sequence). Trimming removed 2 bases at V and 3 bases at J, with 10 bases between. The CDR3 covers 14 residues. CDR3 residues: CASSYVDTYTEAFF. DNA of the CDR3: TGTGCCAGCAGTTACGTCGACACTTACACTGAAGCTTTCTTT.

The chain joins TRBV3-1 (or the pseudogene TRBV3-2) to TRBJ2-6; 9 bases are shared with TRBD1. The trim removed 1 base at V and 2 bases at J, leaving 9 bases unmatched. CDR1 and CDR2 (germline): LGHDT, YNNKEL (reference sequence). This CDR3 has 19 residues. The CDR3, as DNA: TGTGCCAGCAGCCAAGGATCGGGACAGGGATTCCCTGGGGCCAACGTCCTGACTTTC. Translated, it gives CASSQGSGQGFPGANVLTF.

CDR3 DNA: TGCGCCAGCAGTGACAGGGACACCGGGGAGCTGTTTTTT. Translation: CASSDRDTGELFF. V usage is TRBV10-1 and J usage is TRBJ2-2, with D possibly being TRBD1 (5 bases). The length of the CDR3 is 13 residues. V lost 3 bases and J lost 3, with 5 bases in between. CDR1 and CDR2 from the germline V gene are WNHNN and SYGVQD (reference sequence).

V usage is TRBV7-9 and J usage is TRBJ2-1; TRBD1 matches at 9 bases. Per the germline V gene, CDR1 is SEHNR and CDR2 is FQNEAQ (reference sequence). This CDR3 has 12 residues. The V and J ends lost 6 bases and 6 bases, in that order; junction bases with no gene match: 0. CDR3 nucleotide sequence: TGTGCCAGCAGGACAGGGGGCAATGAGCAGTTCTTC. This sequence encodes CASRTGGNEQFF.

The rearrangement joins TRBV10-2 to TRBJ1-5; D gene ambiguous. Looked up from germline, CDR1 is WSHSY and CDR2 is SAAADI. CDR3 length: 12 residues. Trimming took off 2 bases at V and 6 bases at J, with 5 bases between the two ends. The CDR3 DNA reads TGCGCCAGCAGTGAGAGTTTTCAGCCCCAGCATTTT. Protein sequence: CASSESFQPQHF.

The chain employs TRBV14 and TRBJ1-1; unclear D gene. Trimming took 0 bases from V and 0 from J, leaving 20 bases between them. The CDR3 is 19 amino acids. The germline V gene encodes CDR1 SGHDN and CDR2 FVKESK. This chain's CDR3 is CASSQELPWSARMNTEAFF. The CDR3 DNA is TGTGCCAGCAGCCAAGAACTCCCCTGGAGTGCCAGGATGAACACTGAAGCTTTCTTT.

This clone was picked up one time. V gene TRBV30 combines with J gene TRBJ1-5; maybe TRBD1 (6 bases). This CDR3 spans 16 amino acids. Germline-derived CDR1 and CDR2 are GTSNPN and SVGIG (reference sequence). The ends were cut back, 8 bases at V and 7 bases at J, with 27 bases in the middle. The CDR3 DNA sequence: TGTGCCCGTGGGCTGAGGGGGGGCTCGGTATTGCAGCCCCAGCATTTT. It is translated as CARGLRGGSVLQPQHF.

The V gene is TRBV12-3 or TRBV12-4, the J gene TRBJ1-1; D gene unclear. The CDR3 has 12 residues. Trimming shortened V by 7 bases and J by 6 bases, and 12 bases separated the two germline ends. CDR3 DNA: TGTGCCAGCAACCTGGACTTTTCTGAAGCTTTCTTT. It encodes CASNLDFSEAFF.

The chain links TRBV28 to TRBJ1-6; no definite D call. The CDR3 sequence is 15 residues long. CDR1 and CDR2 from the germline V gene are MDHEN and SYDVKM. Trimming shortened V by 2 bases and J by 0 bases, and 5 bases separated the two germline ends. The DNA for the CDR3 is TGTGCCAGCAGTTTAGTGAGCTCCTATAATTCACCCCTCCACTTT. It specifies CASSLVSSYNSPLHF.

The chain couples TRBV19 to TRBJ1-6; TRBD1 matches 10 bases. CDR1 is LNHDA and CDR2 is SQIVND in the germline V gene (reference sequence). This CDR3 is built from 15 residues. The trim removed 6 bases at V and 7 bases at J, leaving 6 bases unmatched. The CDR3 protein is CASSTPGQGNSPLHF. CDR3 in DNA: TGTGCCAGTAGCACTCCGGGACAGGGGAATTCACCCCTCCACTTT.

This rearrangement joins TRBV12-3 or TRBV12-4 to TRBJ1-1; no clear D gene. This CDR3 contains 13 residues. Trimming took off 3 bases at V and 0 bases at J, with 5 bases between the two ends. This CDR3 is CASSFQMNTEAFF. The CDR3 DNA sequence: TGTGCCAGCAGTTTCCAAATGAACACTGAAGCTTTCTTT.

The chain employs TRBV6-2 or TRBV6-3 and TRBJ1-1, with D possibly matching TRBD1 (6 bases). V shed 4 bases and J shed 7 bases, with 16 bases lying between them. Germline V gene data show CDR1 as MNHEY and CDR2 as SVGEGT. CDR3 length: 14 residues. The CDR3 DNA reads TGTGCCAGCAGTTTGTGGGGGGCGCGCATTGAAGCTTTCTTT. Residues: CASSLWGARIEAFF.

The V gene is TRBV12-3 or TRBV12-4, the J gene TRBJ1-1, with a weak D call TRBD1 (6 bases). CDR3 length equals 13 residues. V was cut by 6 bases and J by 1 base, with 9 bases left in between. The CDR3 sequence: CASRKGGNTEAFF. DNA of the CDR3: TGTGCCAGCAGAAAAGGGGGGAACACTGAAGCTTTCTTT.

The chain recombines TRBV12-3 or TRBV12-4 with TRBJ2-1; no definite D call. The CDR3 is 13 amino acids. Trimming removed 2 bases at V and 8 bases at J, with 10 bases between. The CDR3 DNA reads TGTGCCAGCAGTTTACTCGGGTTCTATGAGCAGTTCTTC. Its translation: CASSLLGFYEQFF.

The V and J genes are TRBV24-1 and TRBJ2-5; 10 bases agree with TRBD1. Trimming took 7 bases from V and 7 from J; bases not matched to a gene: 2. This CDR3 contains 12 residues. Looked up from germline, CDR1 is KGHDR and CDR2 is SFDVKD. Written as DNA, the CDR3 is TGTGCCACCAGCTGGACAGGGGGGACCCAGTACTTC. It is translated as CATSWTGGTQYF.

This clone was recorded once. The chain carries TRBV6-5 and TRBJ1-2; TRBD1 is a possible D gene (6 bases). Germline V CDR1 and CDR2: MNHEY, SVGAGI. V gave up 8 bases and J gave up 3 bases, with 16 bases separating them. This CDR3 has 14 amino acids. The CDR3 here is CASGGRPGDYGYTF. The DNA for the CDR3 is TGTGCCAGCGGCGGAAGGCCAGGGGACTATGGCTACACCTTC.

The chain uses TRBV14 and TRBJ2-2; no clear D. This CDR3 comprises 18 residues. Germline values: CDR1 SGHDN, CDR2 FVKESK. Deletions cut 0 bases from V and 0 bases from J, with 14 bases between. The CDR3 nucleotides are TGTGCCAGCAGCCAAGATCTCGGTTCCATTACGAACACCGGGGAGCTGTTTTTT. Its protein is CASSQDLGSITNTGELFF.

The CDR3 bases are TGTGCCAGCAGCACGGGACAGGGATTTAACACTGAAGCTTTCTTT. It codes for CASSTGQGFNTEAFF. This rearrangement joins TRBV5-4 to TRBJ1-1; 9 nucleotides align to TRBD1. V shed 4 bases and J 2 bases; nucleotides not matched to a gene: 6. Germline values: CDR1 SGHNT, CDR2 YYREEE (reference sequence). The CDR3 totals 15 residues.

The V gene is TRBV12-3 or TRBV12-4, the J gene TRBJ1-2, with 7 bases identical to TRBD1. V lost 4 bases, J lost 5 bases, and 4 bases stayed unmatched. The CDR3 spans 13 residues. CDR3 loop: CASSYRGGYGYTF. CDR3 coding DNA: TGTGCCAGCAGTTACAGGGGCGGGTATGGCTACACCTTC.

Details on this clone: Additional DNA sequences in this sample encode the identical CDR3. CDR3 nucleotide sequence: TGTGCCAGCAGGCCTAGGGCGGGGGGGTACAATGAGCAGTTCTTC. Its translation: CASRPRAGGYNEQFF. This rearrangement joins TRBV7-9 to TRBJ2-1, with 9 bases identical to TRBD2. This CDR3 is built from 15 residues. Per the germline V gene, CDR1 is SEHNR and CDR2 is FQNEAQ (reference sequence). V shed 6 bases and J 4 bases; nucleotides not matched to a gene: 7.